The source of this T cell receptor beta chain is a study of T cell changes during pregnancy in multiple sclerosis. Generated by immunoSEQ multiplex PCR, the TCRdb table keeps only in-frame clones and is missing some. The sample lists around 60,000 clones; 80% to 95% were seen once. Trimming shortened V by 0 bases and J by 7 bases, and 13 bases separated the two germline ends. The CDR3 totals 14 residues. Germline CDR1 SGHTA, CDR2 FQGNSA. This clone was counted once. The origin of this receptor is a female donor in good health, enrolled as a control in a pregnancy study. The sample consisted of peripheral blood, taken in the third trimester of pregnancy. V and J are TRBV7-2 and TRBJ2-7, with a tentative D call TRBD2 (5 bases). The CDR3, as DNA: TGTGCCAGCAGCTTAGCGGCCAGTTCGGGAGAGCAGTACTTC. Translated: CASSLAASSGEQYF.